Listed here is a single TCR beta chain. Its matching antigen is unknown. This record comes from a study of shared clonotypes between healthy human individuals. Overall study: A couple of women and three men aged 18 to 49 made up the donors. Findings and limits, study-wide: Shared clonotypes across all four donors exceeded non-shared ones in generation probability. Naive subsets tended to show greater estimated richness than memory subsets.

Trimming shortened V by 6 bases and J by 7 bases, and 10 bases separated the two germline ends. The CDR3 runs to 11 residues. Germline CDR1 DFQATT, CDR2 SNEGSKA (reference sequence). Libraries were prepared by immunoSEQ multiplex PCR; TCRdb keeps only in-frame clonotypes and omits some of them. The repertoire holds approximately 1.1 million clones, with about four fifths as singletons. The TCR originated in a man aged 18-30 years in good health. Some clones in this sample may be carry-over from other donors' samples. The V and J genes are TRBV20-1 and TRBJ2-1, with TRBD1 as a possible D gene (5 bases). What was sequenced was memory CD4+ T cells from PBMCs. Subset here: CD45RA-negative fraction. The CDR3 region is CSAPRENEQFF. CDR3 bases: TGCAGTGCCCCCAGGGAAAATGAGCAGTTCTTC.